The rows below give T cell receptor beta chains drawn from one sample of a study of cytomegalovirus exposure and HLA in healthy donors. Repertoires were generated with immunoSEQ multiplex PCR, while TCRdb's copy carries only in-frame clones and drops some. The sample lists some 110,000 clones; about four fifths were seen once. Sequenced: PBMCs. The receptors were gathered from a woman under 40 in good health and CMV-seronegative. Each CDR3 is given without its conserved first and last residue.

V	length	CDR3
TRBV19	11	ASSTTGYNEQF
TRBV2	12	ASRREGQTDTQY
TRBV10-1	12	ASTGGATNEKLF
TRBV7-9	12	ASSRWTGNAEAF
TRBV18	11	ASSPPAKETQY
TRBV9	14	ASSVDVEGAPYEQY
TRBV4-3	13	ASSQDHGRPNEQF
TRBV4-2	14	ASSQRVPFGTGELF
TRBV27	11	ASSPGYNQPQH
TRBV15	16	ATSRGPLVGGPVGEQY
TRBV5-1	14	ASSFTGDRIYNEQF
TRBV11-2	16	ASSFSTSGSPNTGELF
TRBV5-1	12	ASSLGSSNQPQH
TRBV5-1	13	ASSPSRDTYNEQF
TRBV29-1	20	SVEASRPLAGGRLYYTGELF
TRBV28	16	ASRFLGLAGPNTGELF
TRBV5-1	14	ASSFGGGLVYNEQF
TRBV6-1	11	ASSEERADTQY
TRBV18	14	ASSPPAGPPYNEQF
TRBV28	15	ASSARTGGWGSTEAF
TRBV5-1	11	ASSQGVGTEAF
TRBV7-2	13	ASSLGGTIYNEQF
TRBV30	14	AWTLPGARMEYEQY
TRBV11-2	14	ASGLLGGLRGDEQF
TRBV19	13	ASSKTSVRYNEQF
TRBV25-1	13	ASSATDSSTDTQY
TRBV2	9	ASSLAYEQY
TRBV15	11	ATSETSGDTQY
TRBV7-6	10	ASSFGDREQY
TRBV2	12	ASMAAAATGELF
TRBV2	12	ASSEAGANQPQH